This is a list of T cell receptor beta chains from one sample in a study of cytomegalovirus exposure and HLA in healthy donors. Method: immunoSEQ multiplex PCR; TCRdb's copy keeps in-frame clones and lacks some. Among about 140,000 clones, 72% were seen once, and the ten largest hold roughly 4%. Sequencing used PBMCs. These receptors all come from a man aged 45-65 years in good health and CMV-seropositive. The CDR3 runs from the conserved cysteine through the conserved F or W. D genes are given only for firm matches. Part of the rows lack a size; the others show once, few, many or a class for expanded clones.

CDR3 length,V gene,J gene,clone size,D gene,CDR3 DNA,CDR3 protein
14,TRBV5-1,TRBJ2-7,.,.,TGCGCCAGCAGCTTCTATCAGGACTCCTACGAGCAGTACTTC,CASSFYQDSYEQYF
12,TRBV28,TRBJ1-1,few,TRBD1,TGTGCCAGCAGTCCAAGACAGGGGGTAGCTTTCTTT,CASSPRQGVAFF
16,TRBV18,TRBJ1-1,.,.,TGTGCCAGCTCACCGCAGGGCAGGGCGGTGAACACTGAAGCTTTCTTT,CASSPQGRAVNTEAFF
11,TRBV7-9,TRBJ2-1,.,.,TGTGCCAGCAGTCCTGACTCTGAGCAGTTCTTC,CASSPDSEQFF
14,TRBV9,TRBJ2-3,.,.,TGTGCCAGCAGCGTAGAGCACAGCACAGATACGCAGTATTTT,CASSVEHSTDTQYF
13,TRBV7-6,TRBJ2-3,.,.,TGTGCCAGCAGCCGTAACTCGGCAGATACGCAGTATTTT,CASSRNSADTQYF
15,TRBV7-9,TRBJ2-3,.,TRBD2,TGTGCCAGCAGCGGACTAGCGGGGGGCGCAGATACGCAGTATTTT,CASSGLAGGADTQYF
16,TRBV18,TRBJ1-2,.,TRBD1,TGTGCCAGCTCACCAAGGACAGGGGAGAGTTCGGGTGGCTACACCTTC,CASSPRTGESSGGYTF
14,TRBV5-4,TRBJ2-5,few,.,TGTGCCAGCAGCTTGACTGGGGGGCAAGAGACCCAGTACTTC,CASSLTGGQETQYF
17,TRBV4-3,TRBJ2-2,few,TRBD2,TGCGCCAGCAGCCAATTCAGACTAGCGGGGAACACCGGGGAGCTGTTTTTT,CASSQFRLAGNTGELFF
14,TRBV4-1,TRBJ2-3,few,TRBD2,TGCGCCAGCAGCCAGTTAGCGGGGGCAGATACGCAGTATTTT,CASSQLAGADTQYF
15,TRBV18,TRBJ1-5,.,.,TGTGCCAGCTCACCACCAGGAGGGGGCAATCAGCCCCAGCATTTT,CASSPPGGGNQPQHF
13,TRBV7-2,TRBJ2-5,.,.,TGTGCCAGCAGCGGGCCTCCGAAAGAGACCCAGTACTTC,CASSGPPKETQYF
13,TRBV5-4,TRBJ2-7,once,.,TGTGCCAGCAGCTTGGAACAGCGGTACGAGCAGTACTTC,CASSLEQRYEQYF
15,TRBV7-8,TRBJ1-2,.,.,TGTGCCAGCAGCCGTCGAGAGATTTCTAACTATGGCTACACCTTC,CASSRREISNYGYTF
16,TRBV7-9,TRBJ1-1,.,TRBD1,TGTGCCAGCAGCTTAGAGGGACAGGGGGCGAACACTGAAGCTTTCTTT,CASSLEGQGANTEAFF
11,TRBV29-1,TRBJ1-1,.,.,TGCAGCGTGACGCGGGGCACTGAAGCTTTCTTT,CSVTRGTEAFF